Each of the 16 T cell receptor beta chains below was sequenced from the same sample in a study of regulatory T cells in long-lasting Graves disease. The time point denotes: persistent/refractory GD, antithyroid drugs over 5 years with positive TRAb. After RNA was extracted from PBMCs, the TCR library was made from it. Assembly of TCR beta libraries relied on iRepertoire HTBI primers together with Arm-PCR of CDR3 regions. Each CDR3 protein gets one entry after TCRdb re-called the multiplex PCR reads with MiXCR. The data hold about 660,000 distinct CDR3 sequences, with approximately 29% observed a single time. Sample: peripheral blood mononuclear cells (PBMCs), taken when the disease was refractory, from a patient treated with antithyroid drugs. The receptors shown here come from a female donor with Graves disease.

In this sample, this clonotype turned up a few times. V gene TRBV7-3 combines with J gene TRBJ1-1; no clear D. Trimming stripped 5 bases from V and 4 bases from J, with 11 bases between. This CDR3 region has 13 residues. The germline V gene encodes CDR1 SGHTA and CDR2 FQGTGA. The CDR3 nucleotides read TGTGCCAGCAGCATCGAAGTTAGCACTGAAGCTTTCTTT. This translates into CASSIEVSTEAFF.

This chain connects TRBV20-1 to TRBJ1-2, with 8 bases that match TRBD1. The CDR3 covers 15 residues. V lost 2 bases and J lost 7; bases outside the gene matches: 12. Germline V gene data show CDR1 as DFQATT and CDR2 as SNEGSKA (reference sequence). CDR3 DNA: TGCAGTGCTAGACCCGCCTCCGGGCAGGGGGCTGGCTACACCTTC. Amino acids: CSARPASGQGAGYTF.

This chain uses TRBV7-9 with TRBJ1-3; 7 positions match TRBD1. CDR1 SEHNR and CDR2 FQNEAQ come from the germline V gene (reference sequence). The CDR3 has 18 amino acids. V shed 5 bases, J shed 9 bases, and the junction held 22 bases outside the gene matches. The CDR3 sequence is CASSVAQGQSAFPVTIYF. The CDR3 nucleotides read TGTGCCAGCAGCGTCGCCCAGGGACAGAGCGCATTCCCGGTCACCATATATTTT.

This chain connects TRBV3-1 to TRBJ2-2; TRBD1 is a possible D gene (5 bases). CDR1 and CDR2 from the germline V gene are LGHDT and YNNKEL (reference sequence). The CDR3 length is 14 residues. V gave up 2 bases and J gave up 7 bases, with 11 bases separating them. CDR3 DNA: TGTGCCAGCAGCCAAAGGGGCCGTAGCGGGGAGCTGTTTTTT. Encoded protein: CASSQRGRSGELFF.

The table lists this clonotype with many counts. The chain is built from TRBV28 and TRBJ2-7; the D call may be TRBD1 or TRBD2 (5 bases each). Trimming removed 3 bases from V and 7 bases from J, with 16 bases in between. The length of the CDR3 is 14 residues. Per germline, CDR1 MDHEN and CDR2 SYDVKM. The CDR3 here is CASSLRGVAREQYF. As DNA, the CDR3 is TGTGCCAGCAGTTTGAGAGGGGTGGCGCGGGAGCAGTACTTC.

The V call is TRBV11-2, the J call TRBJ2-1; 9 bases line up with TRBD2. The CDR3 contains 16 residues. Trimming cost V 6 bases and J 3 bases; bases outside gene matches: 9. Germline assignment: CDR1 SGHAT and CDR2 FQNNGV. The CDR3 DNA sequence: TGTGCCAGCAGTTCCATAGCGGGAGATATCTACAATGAGCAGTTCTTC. It translates to CASSSIAGDIYNEQFF.

This chain uses TRBV19 with TRBJ2-1, with 14 bases fitting TRBD2. The CDR3 consists of 15 residues. CDR1 and CDR2 (germline): LNHDA, SQIVND (reference sequence). Trimming at V came to 6 bases and at J to 6 bases, leaving 4 bases not matched to a gene. CDR3 in DNA: TGTGCCAGTAGAGGACTAGCGGGAGGATCCAATGAGCAGTTCTTC. Its protein product is CASRGLAGGSNEQFF.

This clonotype appeared a few times. The chain joins TRBV5-1 to TRBJ2-7; the D gene is possibly TRBD1 (6 bases). Trimming removed 2 bases from V and 1 base from J, with 16 bases in between. Germline V gene sequence: CDR1 SGHRS, CDR2 YFSETQ. CDR3 length equals 16 residues. CDR3 region: CASSLPGTSSSYEQYF. The CDR3 region has the DNA TGCGCCAGCAGCTTACCCGGGACATCGTCTTCCTACGAGCAGTACTTC.

The chain carries TRBV6-1 and TRBJ1-3, with TRBD1 as a possible D gene (5 bases). V was pared by 4 bases and J by 2 bases, with 9 bases between. CDR3 length: 14 amino acids. Germline V CDR1 and CDR2: MNHNS, SASEGT. CDR3 protein: CASSGGGTGNTIYF. The DNA for the CDR3 is TGTGCCAGCAGTGGGGGGGGTACTGGAAACACCATATATTTT.

This clonotype was found many times. The J gene is TRBJ1-2, the V gene TRBV28; D unresolved. CDR3 length: 14 residues. Germline CDR1 reads MDHEN; CDR2 reads SYDVKM. V was clipped by 5 bases and J by 4 bases, with 14 bases between them. CDR3 residues: CASSPRRRTYGYTF. The CDR3 nucleotides read TGTGCCAGCAGTCCCCGCCGGCGGACCTATGGCTACACCTTC.

The CDR3 DNA follows: TGCAGCGTTGAAGGTTTGGGACAGGGCAACTATGGCTACACCTTC. It encodes CSVEGLGQGNYGYTF. The chain combines TRBV29-1 with TRBJ1-2, with 9 bases fitting TRBD1. The germline V gene encodes CDR1 SQVTM and CDR2 ANQGSEA. The CDR3 runs to 15 residues. The trim removed 1 base at V and 2 bases at J, leaving 5 bases unmatched.

CDR3 residues: CASSQVDGKAKNIQYF. The CDR3 region has the DNA TGTGCCAGCAGCCAAGTTGACGGAAAAGCCAAAAACATTCAGTACTTC. The chain employs TRBV14 and TRBJ2-4, with D unresolved. Germline CDR1 SGHDN, CDR2 FVKESK. The CDR3 sequence is 16 residues long. V lost 1 base and J 0 bases, leaving 10 bases between the germline ends.

This clonotype occurred a few times. CDR3 sequence: CASSLGVSISSPLHF. CDR3 bases: TGTGCCAGCAGCTTGGGGGTTTCTATAAGTTCACCCCTCCACTTT. The genes are TRBV7-3 and TRBJ1-6; tentatively, D is TRBD1 (5 bases). V was clipped by 3 bases and J by 9 bases, with 15 bases between them. The CDR3 has 15 residues. Looked up from germline, CDR1 is SGHTA and CDR2 is FQGTGA.

This clonotype was seen more than once but under ten times. The V call is TRBV10-3, the J call TRBJ2-7; no clear D gene. CDR1 is ENHRY, CDR2 SYGVKD, per germline. CDR3 length: 12 amino acids. Trimming left V 7 bases short and J 0 bases short, with 7 bases between. CDR3 region: CAITTSSYEQYF. CDR3 bases: TGTGCCATCACTACCTCCTCCTACGAGCAGTACTTC.

V gene TRBV25-1 combines with J gene TRBJ2-7, with 15 positions matching TRBD2. The V and J ends lost 4 bases and 5 bases, in that order; junction bases with no gene match: 9. The CDR3 totals 17 residues. Germline loops: CDR1 MGHDK, CDR2 SYGVNS. The CDR3 DNA is TGTGCCAGCAGTGTACGGACTAGCGGGAGGGCCCTCCACGAGCAGTACTTC. Translating it yields CASSVRTSGRALHEQYF.

This clonotype was picked up one time. The rearrangement joins TRBV18 to TRBJ2-1; D unresolved. The CDR3 is 16 residues long. V shed 3 bases and J shed 3 bases, with 15 bases lying between them. Germline loops: CDR1 KGHSH, CDR2 LQKENI. The CDR3 loop reads CASSPANYPGYNEQFF. CDR3 sequence (DNA): TGTGCCAGCTCACCGGCAAACTACCCAGGCTACAATGAGCAGTTCTTC. The full variable domain, completed using reference TRBV18 and TRBJ2-1, is NAGVMQNPRHLVRRRGQEARLRCSPMKGHSHVYWYRQLPEEGLKFMVYLQKENIIDESGMPKERFSAEFPKEGPSILRIQQVVRGDSAAYFCASSPANYPGYNEQFFGPGTRLTVL.